This T cell receptor (beta chain) was sequenced in a study of post-analysis software for immune sequencing data. Whole-study findings and limits: With TRBV5-6, TRBV5-1 and TRBV20-1 included, about five TRBV segments were more frequent in patients than in controls.

Carried by the TCR beta cDNA libraries were unique molecular identifiers. TCRdb used MiXCR to reprocess the PCR reads, holding one entry per CDR3 protein. This sample carries under 900,000 distinct CDR3 sequences, about 50% of them seen once, and the ten largest clones take approximately 4.4%. Turning to this clonotype: Its antigen is unknown.

The CDR3 spans 15 residues. From germline, CDR1 is SEHNR and CDR2 FQNEAQ (reference sequence). V was pared by 5 bases and J by 3 bases, with 7 bases of the junction left unmatched. This sequence was found in a girl aged 10-17 years with multiple sclerosis. The sample taken for sequencing was blood. The J gene is TRBJ2-7, the V gene TRBV7-9, with 10 bases identical to TRBD1. The CDR3 loop reads CASSPPGQGFYEQYF. In DNA form, the CDR3 reads TGTGCCAGCAGCCCCCCGGGACAGGGGTTCTACGAGCAGTACTTC.